This entry lists 11 T cell receptor beta chains sequenced from one sample in a study of T-cell memory formation after mild COVID-19. A single record per CDR3 protein comes from TCRdb applying MiXCR to the 5' RACE reads. The table shows around 410,000 distinct CDR3 sequences, with less than 25% occurring only once. The sample was PBMCs or a T cell subset sorted from them (not recorded which). The receptors stem from an adult woman who had mild COVID-19 (a few samples of this study predate the infection). Cell type and time point are not known.

CDR3 amino acids: CASSLRDREETQFF. The CDR3 DNA reads as TGTGCCAGCAGCTTAAGGGACAGAGAAGAGACCCAGTTCTTC. V and J are TRBV7-3 and TRBJ2-1; 7 bases fit TRBD1. The V and J ends lost 1 base and 13 bases, in that order; junction bases with no gene match: 10. Germline values: CDR1 SGHTA, CDR2 FQGTGA. The CDR3 is 14 amino acids.

A few counts support this clonotype. The chain employs TRBV12-3 or TRBV12-4 and TRBJ2-7; 15 bases agree with TRBD2. The CDR3 covers 17 residues. Losses at the gene ends were 6 bases for V and 4 bases for J; bases not matched to a gene: 10. CDR3 nucleotides: TGTGCCAGCAGCCTGGGACTAGCGGGAGGTTCCGGATACGAGCAGTACTTC. As protein: CASSLGLAGGSGYEQYF.

The chain links TRBV7-8 to TRBJ1-3; possibly TRBD1 for D (5 bases). CDR3 size: 11 residues. Germline V CDR1 and CDR2: SGHVS, FQNEAQ. V shed 7 bases and J shed 8 bases, with 9 bases lying between them. The CDR3 DNA follows: TGTGCCAGCACCTTGGGGGACACCATATATTTT. Translated, it gives CASTLGDTIYF.

This chain connects TRBV7-2 to TRBJ1-4; D possibly corresponds to TRBD1 (6 bases). Germline V gene sequence: CDR1 SGHTA, CDR2 FQGNSA. This CDR3 is 16 amino acids long. V gave up 4 bases and J gave up 4 bases, with 16 bases separating them. For the CDR3, the DNA is TGTGCCAGCAGCTCCTCACAGGGATGGAGTAATGAAAAACTGTTTTTT. It codes for CASSSSQGWSNEKLFF.

This clonotype was counted a few times. The genes are TRBV4-3 and TRBJ2-2; D gene uncertain. Germline CDR1 reads LGHNA; CDR2 reads YSLEER. This CDR3 region has 13 residues. The V end was cut by 4 bases, the J end by 6 bases, with 9 bases between. The CDR3 here is CASSLRFAGELFF. The CDR3 DNA is TGCGCCAGCAGCCTCCGATTCGCCGGGGAGCTGTTTTTT.

This clonotype was found a few times. The gene calls are TRBV7-2 and TRBJ2-1, with 8 bases identical to TRBD2. The V gene's germline CDR1 is SGHTA and CDR2 FQGNSA. Germline trimming cut 5 bases from V and 4 bases from J; bases unmatched to any gene: 10. The CDR3 runs to 16 residues. The DNA of the CDR3 is TGTGCCAGCAGCCTCCACTCGGGGGGGCGTTACAATGAGCAGTTCTTC. The encoded protein is CASSLHSGGRYNEQFF.

This clonotype occurred a few times. V usage is TRBV24-1 and J usage is TRBJ2-5, with a weak D call TRBD2 (5 bases). The CDR3 contains 16 residues. The germline gives CDR1 KGHDR, CDR2 SFDVKD. Deletions cut 4 bases from V and 2 bases from J, with 16 bases between. CDR3 coding DNA: TGTGCCACCAGTGACTTTAGTACTAGTAAGCAAGAGACCCAGTACTTC. Translation gives CATSDFSTSKQETQYF.

This chain joins TRBV20-1 and TRBJ1-2; D unclear. From germline, CDR1 is DFQATT and CDR2 SNEGSKA (reference sequence). This CDR3 is built from 12 residues. V lost 5 bases to trimming and J lost 3 bases, with 10 bases between them. The chain's CDR3 is CSAGRDHYGYTF. The CDR3 nucleotides are TGCAGTGCTGGCCGGGATCACTATGGCTACACCTTC.

The V call is TRBV12-3 or TRBV12-4, the J call TRBJ2-1, with D perhaps assigned TRBD1 or TRBD2 (5 bases each). Between the trimmed V and J ends, which lost 7 bases and 15 bases, there was a span of 22 bases. The CDR3 spans 13 residues. The CDR3 DNA reads TGTGCCAGCACCCTCGGGGCCCGGGGCCCCCCGTTCTTC. Its translation: CASTLGARGPPFF.

This clonotype was seen a handful of times. This chain joins TRBV5-1 and TRBJ2-1; 8 bases are shared with TRBD1. V lost 3 bases and J lost 15; bases outside the gene matches: 8. This CDR3 spans 12 amino acids. Germline values: CDR1 SGHRS, CDR2 YFSETQ. CDR3 protein: CASSSEDRVAFF. CDR3 DNA: TGCGCCAGCAGCTCGGAGGACAGGGTTGCGTTCTTC.

Here the CDR3 DNA reads TGTGCCAGCGCAGGGGAGTTGGGGGGACAGCCGAACACCGGGGAGCTGTTTTTT. Its translation is CASAGELGGQPNTGELFF. V and J are TRBV7-9 and TRBJ2-2, with a weak D call TRBD1 (7 bases). Germline assignment: CDR1 SEHNR and CDR2 FQNEAQ (reference sequence). V was trimmed by 8 bases and J by 0 bases, leaving 22 bases between them. This CDR3 comprises 18 residues.